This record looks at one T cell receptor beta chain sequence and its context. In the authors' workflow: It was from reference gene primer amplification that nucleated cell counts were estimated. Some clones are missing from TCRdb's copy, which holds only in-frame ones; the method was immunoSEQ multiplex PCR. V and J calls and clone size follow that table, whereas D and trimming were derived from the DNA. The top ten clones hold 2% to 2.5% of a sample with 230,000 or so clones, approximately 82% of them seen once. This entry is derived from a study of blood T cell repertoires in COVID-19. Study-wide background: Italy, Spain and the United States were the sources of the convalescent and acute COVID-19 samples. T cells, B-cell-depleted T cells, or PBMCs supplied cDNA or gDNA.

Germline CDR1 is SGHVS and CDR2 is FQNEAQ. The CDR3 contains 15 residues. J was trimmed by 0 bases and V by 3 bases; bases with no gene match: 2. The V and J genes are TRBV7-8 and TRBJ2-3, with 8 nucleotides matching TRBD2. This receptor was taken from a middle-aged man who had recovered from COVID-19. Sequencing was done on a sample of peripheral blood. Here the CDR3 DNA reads TGTGCCAGCAGCTTCTTAGCGGGAAGCACAGATACGCAGTATTTT. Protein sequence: CASSFLAGSTDTQYF.